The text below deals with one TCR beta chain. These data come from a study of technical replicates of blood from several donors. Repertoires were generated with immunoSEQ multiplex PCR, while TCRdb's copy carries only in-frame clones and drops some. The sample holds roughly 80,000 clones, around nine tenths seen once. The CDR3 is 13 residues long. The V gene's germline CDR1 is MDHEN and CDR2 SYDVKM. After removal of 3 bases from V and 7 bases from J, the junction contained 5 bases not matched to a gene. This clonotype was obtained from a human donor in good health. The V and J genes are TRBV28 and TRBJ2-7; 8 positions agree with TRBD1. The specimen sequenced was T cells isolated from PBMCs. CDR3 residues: CASSFGTGLEQYF. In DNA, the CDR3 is TGTGCCAGCAGTTTCGGGACAGGTCTTGAGCAGTACTTC.